The sequence of this T cell receptor beta chain was determined in a study of PD-1 blockade in mismatch repair-deficient tumors. In germline, CDR1 is SNHLY, CDR2 FYNNEI. This CDR3 is built from 14 residues. V shed 7 bases, J shed 2 bases, and the junction held 5 bases outside the gene matches. Sequencing was performed with immunoSEQ multiplex PCR; in TCRdb, only in-frame clones are kept and a portion is missing. The sample lists 100,000 to 150,000 clones, around 87% occurring once. Source: peripheral blood, taken 44 weeks after starting pembrolizumab. The chain uses TRBV2 and TRBJ2-7; 10 positions match TRBD1. This receptor was identified in an adult with mismatch repair-deficient cancer. This chain's CDR3 is CASTGTGDPYEQYF. CDR3 bases: TGTGCCAGCACCGGGACAGGGGACCCCTACGAGCAGTACTTC.